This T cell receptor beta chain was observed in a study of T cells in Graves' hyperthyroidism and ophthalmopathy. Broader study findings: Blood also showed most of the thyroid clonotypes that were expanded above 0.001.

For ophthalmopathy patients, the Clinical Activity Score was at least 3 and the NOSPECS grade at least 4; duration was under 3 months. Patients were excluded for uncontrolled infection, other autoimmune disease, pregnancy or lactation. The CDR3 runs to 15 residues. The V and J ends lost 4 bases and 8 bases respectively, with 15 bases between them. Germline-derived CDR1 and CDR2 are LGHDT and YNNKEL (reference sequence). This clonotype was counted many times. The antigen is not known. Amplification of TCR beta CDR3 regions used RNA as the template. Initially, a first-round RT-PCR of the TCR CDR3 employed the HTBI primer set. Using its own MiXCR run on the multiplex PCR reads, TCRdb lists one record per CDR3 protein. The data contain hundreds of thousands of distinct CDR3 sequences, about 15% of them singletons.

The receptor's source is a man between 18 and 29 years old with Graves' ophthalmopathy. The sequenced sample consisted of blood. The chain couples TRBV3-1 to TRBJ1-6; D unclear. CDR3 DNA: TGTGCCAGCAGCCCCCCCAGCCGGACGGATTCACCCCTCCACTTT. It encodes CASSPPSRTDSPLHF.